This passage covers 28 T cell receptor beta chains from one sample sequenced in a study of T cell clonality in common variable immunodeficiency. TCRdb's copy holds only in-frame clones and misses some; the assay was immunoSEQ multiplex PCR. This sample comprises tens of thousands of clones, none seen once only. Sequenced material: peripheral blood mononuclear cells. The receptors come from a person between 18 and 70 years old in good health.

In its sample, this clone was seen many times. The observed sequence ends 3 residues before the CDR3 terminus, with the missing tail filled in from the germline J gene. This chain connects TRBV7-8 to TRBJ1-3; D gene uncertain. The germline gives CDR1 SGHVS, CDR2 FQNEAQ. The CDR3 has 14 residues. Trimming cost V 5 bases and J 4 bases, with 12 bases left between them. CDR3 DNA (partial): TGTGCCAGCAGCACAAGCGCCCCAGGAAACACC. This codes for CASSTSAPGNT. The entire CDR3 protein reads CASSTSAPGNTIYF.

This clone was detected many times. The read halts 3 residues ahead of the CDR3 end, with the missing end drawn from the germline J gene. The J gene is TRBJ1-1, the V gene TRBV7-8; no reliable D call. The CDR3 totals 16 residues. Per the germline V gene, CDR1 is SGHVS and CDR2 is FQNEAQ. Trimming took 2 bases from V and 1 from J, leaving 14 bases between them. The CDR3: CASSLNSLVSNTEAFF. The CDR3 DNA, read in part, is TGTGCCAGCAGCTTAAATAGTCTCGTGTCGAACACTGAA. Complete variable domain (other parts from reference TRBV7-8 and TRBJ1-1): GAGVSQSPRYKVAKRGQDVALRCDPISGHVSLFWYQQALGQGPEFLTYFQNEAQLDKSGLPSDRFFAERPEGSVSTLKIQRTQQEDSAVYLCASSLNSLVSNTEAFFGQGTRLTVV.

About this clone: Coverage ceases 3 residues before the CDR3 finishes, and the germline J gene fills in the end. The genes are TRBV5-1 and TRBJ2-1; 7 nucleotides agree with TRBD1. After removal of 4 bases from V and 2 bases from J, the junction contained 6 bases not matched to a gene. The length of the CDR3 is 15 residues. Germline CDR1 is SGHRS and CDR2 is YFSETQ. The sequenced part of the CDR3 DNA is TGCGCCAGCAGCCCTACCGGGACAGCCTACAATGAG. Its protein product is CASSPTGTAYNE. In full, the CDR3 reads CASSPTGTAYNEQFF.

This clone came up many times. The read stops 3 residues short of the end of the CDR3; the missing end is completed from the germline J gene. V usage is TRBV6-2 or TRBV6-3 and J usage is TRBJ2-3; 8 bases align to TRBD2. Trimming took 6 bases from V and 4 from J; bases not matched to a gene: 12. The germline CDR1 and CDR2 sequences are MNHEY and SVGEGT. This CDR3 region has 16 residues. The DNA read from the CDR3 is TGTGCCAGCAGCTATGAAGGACTAGCTGTCGCAGATACG. Protein: CASSYEGLAVADT. The whole CDR3 protein is CASSYEGLAVADTQYF.

In this sample, this clone turned up a few times. Sequencing ends 3 residues short of the CDR3 end; the germline J gene provides the rest. This chain connects TRBV19 to TRBJ1-1; 7 positions agree with TRBD1. Germline CDR1 reads LNHDA; CDR2 reads SQIVND (reference sequence). This CDR3 has 13 amino acids. With V trimmed by 5 bases and J by 5 bases, 5 bases remained unmatched. The covered CDR3 bases are TGTGCCAGTAGTCTACAGGGGAAAACTGAA. Translated, it gives CASSLQGKTE. The CDR3, in full, reads CASSLQGKTEAFF.

This clone has at least ten counts. The read terminates 3 residues ahead of where the CDR3 ends, so the germline J gene completes it. The rearrangement links TRBV19 to TRBJ1-1; unclear D gene. The CDR3 extends over 15 amino acids. Germline CDR1 and CDR2: LNHDA and SQIVND (reference sequence). The germline V and J ends were trimmed by 3 bases and 0 bases, with 11 bases remaining between them. The sequenced part of the CDR3 DNA is TGTGCCAGTAGTATCGAGCGGCTTATGAACACTGAA. Its translation is CASSIERLMNTE. The entire CDR3 protein is CASSIERLMNTEAFF.

This clone has at least ten counts. The covered CDR3 bases are TGCAGTGCCAACAGGGGGCCCCTAGGTAATGAAAAA. It is translated as CSANRGPLGNEK. The whole CDR3 protein is CSANRGPLGNEKLFF. The rearrangement uses TRBV20-1 and TRBJ1-4; TRBD1 matches at 9 bases. The CDR3 extends 3 residues past the end of the read, so its final part is completed from the germline J gene. This CDR3 comprises 15 residues. With 6 bases clipped from V and 4 bases from J, the junction kept 9 bases outside the gene matches. Germline CDR1 is DFQATT and CDR2 is SNEGSKA (reference sequence).

This clone was seen repeatedly, ten times or more. With the read ending 3 residues before the CDR3 end, the germline J gene is used to fill in that end. The V call is TRBV28, the J call TRBJ2-7, with 9 bases that match TRBD1. In germline, CDR1 is MDHEN, CDR2 SYDVKM. The CDR3 covers 16 residues. The ends lost 5 bases at V and 0 bases at J; junction bases unmatched: 8. The CDR3 DNA, read in part, is TGTGCCAGCAGTGACAGGGGGATAAAGGGCTCCTACGAG. Translating it yields CASSDRGIKGSYE. The whole CDR3 protein reads CASSDRGIKGSYEQYF.

This clone was counted a few times. The read finishes 3 residues shy of the CDR3 end, and the germline J gene is used to complete it. The same CDR3 arises from other DNA sequences in this sample as well. V is TRBV18 and J is TRBJ2-5, with 7 bases matching TRBD2. CDR3 length: 16 amino acids. CDR1 KGHSH and CDR2 LQKENI come from the germline V gene. Trimming removed 6 bases from V and 5 bases from J; junction bases left unmatched: 15. This CDR3 is CASSPPTAGEVETQYF. The sequenced CDR3 bases are TGTGCCAGCTCCCCCCCGACGGCGGGAGAGGTGGAGACC.

This clone was recorded at least ten times. The read finishes 3 residues shy of the CDR3 end, and the germline J gene is used to complete it. This chain connects TRBV7-9 to TRBJ2-1; 10 positions agree with TRBD1. This CDR3 is 15 amino acids long. V dropped 3 bases and J dropped 6; count of bases not matched to a gene: 5. Germline V CDR1 and CDR2: SEHNR, FQNEAQ (reference sequence). The CDR3 bases that were read are TGTGCCAGCAGCTTTCGAGGACAGGGGGGCAATGAG. It translates to CASSFRGQGGNE. The entire CDR3 is CASSFRGQGGNEQFF.

This clone has ten or more counts. The missing CDR3 end, 3 residues past where the read stops, is filled in from the germline J gene. The chain is built from TRBV7-6 and TRBJ2-7, with TRBD1 matching over 8 bases. The CDR3 is made up of 14 amino acids. Germline loops: CDR1 SGHVS, CDR2 FNYEAQ. J lost 2 bases, V lost 3 bases, and 3 bases had no gene match. The sequenced part of the CDR3 DNA is TGTGCCAGCAGCTTTAGACAGGGGACCTACGAG. Translation: CASSFRQGTYE. The CDR3 reads in full as CASSFRQGTYEQYF.

This clone was counted many times. Read coverage stops 3 residues before the CDR3 terminus; the germline J gene supplies the remainder. The chain carries TRBV7-2 and TRBJ1-1; D is ambiguous. CDR3 length: 14 residues. Germline V lookup: CDR1 SGHTA, CDR2 FQGNSA. V dropped 5 bases and J dropped 5 bases, with 15 bases sitting between them. This CDR3 is CASSPPGGLTEAFF. Incomplete CDR3 DNA: TGTGCCAGCAGCCCCCCAGGTGGTTTGACTGAA.

A few counts support this clone. Sequencing ends 3 residues short of the CDR3 end; the germline J gene provides the rest. The V gene is TRBV30, the J gene TRBJ2-1, with 9 bases identical to TRBD2. Trimming cost V 2 bases and J 4 bases; bases outside gene matches: 3. CDR1 and CDR2 from the germline V gene are GTSNPN and SVGIG (reference sequence). The CDR3 loop spans 14 amino acids. Incomplete CDR3 DNA: TGTGCCTGGAGTAGACTAGCGGAGTACAATGAG. It encodes CAWSRLAEYNE. The full CDR3 protein is CAWSRLAEYNEQFF. Full variable domain (rest looked up from reference TRBV30 and TRBJ2-1): SQTIHQWPATLVQPVGSPLSLECTVEGTSNPNLYWYRQAAGRGLQLLFYSVGIGQISSEVPQNLSASRPQDRQFILSSKKLLLSDSGFYLCAWSRLAEYNEQFFGPGTRLTVL.

This clone has at least ten counts. CDR3 bases read: TGTGCCAGCAGCTTAGAACAGGAATACGAG. It is translated as CASSLEQEYE. The entire CDR3 reads CASSLEQEYEQYF. This chain joins TRBV7-8 and TRBJ2-7; possibly TRBD1 for D (5 bases). The sequenced fragment ends 3 residues before the CDR3 boundary, so the rest is inferred from the germline J gene. The V end lost 1 base, the J end lost 4 bases, and 8 bases lay between the germline ends. The CDR3 loop spans 13 amino acids. Germline CDR1 SGHVS, CDR2 FQNEAQ.

This clone was picked up many times. The read stops 3 residues short of the end of the CDR3; the missing end is completed from the germline J gene. The chain employs TRBV5-6 and TRBJ2-7; no clear D. The germline gives CDR1 SGHDT, CDR2 YYEEEE. V gave up 1 base and J gave up 4 bases, with 3 bases separating them. The CDR3 has 11 amino acids. The part of the CDR3 DNA that was read is TGTGCCAGCAGCTTGTATTACGAG. Translation: CASSLYYE. The CDR3 in full is CASSLYYEQYF.

This clone was counted ten times or more. The read ends 3 residues shy of where the CDR3 ends; the end is completed using the germline J gene. This rearrangement joins TRBV5-1 to TRBJ2-3; perhaps TRBD2 as D (5 bases). Germline CDR1 is SGHRS and CDR2 is YFSETQ. Trimming took 7 bases from V and 0 from J, leaving 12 bases between them. The CDR3 totals 14 residues. The CDR3 is CASSSIPSTDTQYF. The CDR3 DNA, read in part, is TGCGCCAGCTCTAGCATCCCTAGCACAGATACG.

This clone was counted many times. The observed sequence ends 3 residues before the CDR3 terminus, with the missing tail filled in from the germline J gene. This chain uses TRBV15 with TRBJ2-7, with a tentative D call TRBD1 (6 bases). Trimming removed 1 base from V and 2 bases from J, with 15 bases in between. The CDR3 totals 16 residues. Germline CDR1 reads LNHNV; CDR2 reads YYDKDF (reference sequence). The CDR3: CATSRGGTIKAYEQYF. The sequenced part of the CDR3 DNA is TGTGCCACCAGCAGAGGGGGGACAATCAAGGCCTACGAG.

This clone was detected many times. The read stops 3 residues short of the end of the CDR3; the missing end is completed from the germline J gene. J is TRBJ1-4 and V is TRBV7-2, with 9 bases aligning to TRBD1. CDR1 is SGHTA, CDR2 FQGNSA, per germline. With 5 bases clipped from V and 7 bases from J, the junction kept 5 bases outside the gene matches. The CDR3 is 14 amino acids. CDR3 protein: CASSATGGFEKLFF. The sequenced part of the CDR3 DNA is TGTGCCAGCAGCGCAACAGGGGGCTTTGAAAAA.

This clone occurred many times. The read terminates 3 residues ahead of where the CDR3 ends, so the germline J gene completes it. V gene TRBV23-1 combines with J gene TRBJ2-1; TRBD2 might be the D (5 bases). TRBV23-1 is placed among ORFs of uncertain function. The length of the CDR3 is 15 residues. The germline V and J ends were trimmed by 8 bases and 7 bases, with 21 bases remaining between them. CDR3 region: CASLQRLVRWNEQFF. Incomplete CDR3 DNA: TGCGCCAGCCTCCAGCGGTTAGTAAGGTGGAATGAG.

This clone was detected ten times or more. The CDR3 sequence: CASSPQGPVRGANVLTF. The CDR3 bases that were read are TGTGCCAGCAGCCCACAGGGGCCCGTTAGAGGGGCCAACGTC. The chain carries TRBV7-3 and TRBJ2-6, with 7 bases lining up with TRBD1. The missing CDR3 end, 3 residues past where the read stops, is filled in from the germline J gene. The CDR3 has 17 residues. Germline-derived CDR1 and CDR2 are SGHTA and FQGTGA. V was pared by 5 bases and J by 4 bases, with 11 bases of the junction left unmatched.

This clone was observed at least ten times. The read halts 3 residues ahead of the CDR3 end, with the missing end drawn from the germline J gene. This rearrangement joins TRBV6-4 to TRBJ2-3, with 10 bases identical to TRBD1. This CDR3 has 14 amino acids. The germline V gene has CDR1 MRHNA and CDR2 SNTAGT. Trimming at V came to 2 bases and at J to 4 bases, leaving 0 bases not matched to a gene. Incomplete CDR3 DNA: TGTGCCAGCAGTGACGGACAGGGGGCAGATACG. This codes for CASSDGQGADT. The entire CDR3 protein is CASSDGQGADTQYF.

The table lists this clone with many counts. The read is 3 residues too short to cover the CDR3 end, so that end is filled in from the germline J gene. The same CDR3 arises from other DNA sequences in this sample as well. This rearrangement joins TRBV6-1 to TRBJ2-5; TRBD2 matches 11 bases. The CDR3 runs to 15 residues. V trimming: 2 bases; J trimming: 2 bases; junction bases outside the gene matches: 1. The V gene's germline CDR1 is MNHNS and CDR2 SASEGT. CDR3 bases read: TGTGCCAGCAGTGAACTAGCGGGAGGACAAGAGACC. As protein: CASSELAGGQET. The full CDR3 sequence reads CASSELAGGQETQYF.

In this sample, this clone turned up many times. The read ends 3 residues before the CDR3 terminus; that terminus is restored from the germline J gene. The chain combines TRBV15 with TRBJ1-2, with D tentatively TRBD1 (5 bases). Germline V gene lookup returns CDR1 LNHNV and CDR2 YYDKDF (reference sequence). The V gene lost 1 base and the J gene lost 5 bases, with 11 bases spanning the gap. CDR3 length: 14 amino acids. CDR3 DNA, as far as it was read: TGTGCCACCAGCAGAGGAGGGGTGGGGTATGGC. It translates to CATSRGGVGYG. The full CDR3 protein is CATSRGGVGYGYTF.

This clone was observed at least ten times. The sequenced fragment ends 3 residues before the CDR3 boundary, so the rest is inferred from the germline J gene. The chain is built from TRBV12-3 or TRBV12-4 and TRBJ2-1; 7 positions match TRBD2. CDR3 length: 15 residues. V was pared by 6 bases and J by 7 bases, with 12 bases of the junction left unmatched. CDR3 DNA (partial): TGTGCCAGCAGGCCCAGGACTAGTGTTCGGAATGAG. As protein: CASRPRTSVRNE. From start to end, the CDR3 is CASRPRTSVRNEQFF.

In this sample, this clone turned up a few times. The read terminates 3 residues before the CDR3 end, so the remaining end is supplied by the germline J gene. The chain links TRBV10-2 to TRBJ1-1; tentative D call: TRBD1 (5 bases). V was cut by 6 bases and J by 5 bases, with 10 bases left in between. Germline loops: CDR1 WSHSY, CDR2 SAAADI. The CDR3 has 12 residues. The CDR3 bases that were read are TGCGCCAGCAGGGGGCTGGGGACTGAA. It codes for CASRGLGTE. The complete CDR3 reads CASRGLGTEAFF.

At least ten counts were recorded for this clone. The read ends 3 residues shy of where the CDR3 ends; the end is completed using the germline J gene. The chain recombines TRBV9 with TRBJ2-3; TRBD2 matches 9 bases. CDR3 length: 17 amino acids. Germline CDR1 and CDR2: SGDLS and YYNGEE. V shed 4 bases and J 5 bases; nucleotides not matched to a gene: 14. CDR3 amino acids: CASSPRLGGGAEDTQYF. The part of the CDR3 DNA that was read is TGTGCCAGCAGCCCCCGGTTGGGCGGGGGGGCCGAAGATACG. The whole variable domain, remainder taken from reference TRBV9 and TRBJ2-3, is DSGVTQTPKHLITATGQRVTLRCSPRSGDLSVYWYQQSLDQGLQFLIQYYNGEERAKGNILERFSAQQFPDLHSELNLSSLELGDSALYFCASSPRLGGGAEDTQYFGPGTRLTVL.

This clone was seen many times. The CDR3 end lies 3 residues beyond the end of the read and is filled in from the germline J gene. The chain has TRBV6-2 or TRBV6-3 and TRBJ2-1; a weak D match, TRBD1 (5 bases). Trimming took 8 bases from V and 4 from J, leaving 18 bases between them. Germline CDR1 MNHEY, CDR2 SVGEGT. The CDR3 sequence is 15 residues long. CDR3 DNA, as far as it was read: TGTGCCAGCGCACAGACAGCCACACTTTACAATGAG. Translating it yields CASAQTATLYNE. The full-length CDR3 reads as CASAQTATLYNEQFF.

This clone was detected a few times. The CDR3 is cut off 3 residues early in the read; its end comes from the germline J gene. The V call is TRBV2, the J call TRBJ2-7; 7 nucleotides agree with TRBD2. The CDR3 is 12 amino acids. From germline, CDR1 is SNHLY and CDR2 FYNNEI. The V gene end was trimmed by 6 bases and the J gene end by 2 bases; junction bases not matched to a gene: 1. The sequenced CDR3 bases are TGTGCCAGCAGGGGGGGGGCCTACGAG. Residues: CASRGGAYE. The entire CDR3 reads CASRGGAYEQYF. The full variable domain, with the rest looked up from reference TRBV2 and TRBJ2-7, is EPEVTQTPSHQVTQMGQEVILRCVPISNHLYFYWYRQILGQKVEFLVSFYNNEISEKSEIFDDQFSVERPDGSNFTLKIRSTKLEDSAMYFCASRGGAYEQYFGPGTRLTVT.